The clone carrying this TCR beta chain appeared a few times. Germline V CDR1 and CDR2: LGHDT, YNNKEL (reference sequence). V lost 1 base to trimming and J lost 6 bases, with 9 bases between them. The CDR3 covers 14 residues. Original methodology: Amplification of reference gene primers was used by the study to estimate nucleated cell counts. Clones were read by immunoSEQ multiplex PCR, and TCRdb kept only the in-frame ones, dropping some. V and J calls and clone size are those listed in that table; D and trimming were worked out from the DNA. The sample lists approximately 240,000 clones, about 93% seen once, with more than 0.8% in the top ten. The entry originates in a study of blood T cell repertoires in COVID-19. Whole-study context: The United States, Italy and Spain provided the acute and convalescent COVID-19 samples. T cells, B-cell-depleted T cells, or PBMCs supplied cDNA or gDNA.

Followed longitudinally, the Seattle patients had been enrolled during active infection. This sequence joins TRBV3-1 (or the pseudogene TRBV3-2) and TRBJ2-2; TRBD2 is a possible D gene (6 bases). The sample was peripheral blood. This TCR derives from a man aged 25-40 years with COVID-19, enrolled during active disease. The CDR3 region has the DNA TGTGCCAGCAGCCAAGGGAGGGCGGCCGGGGAGCTGTTTTTT. Translating gives CASSQGRAAGELFF.